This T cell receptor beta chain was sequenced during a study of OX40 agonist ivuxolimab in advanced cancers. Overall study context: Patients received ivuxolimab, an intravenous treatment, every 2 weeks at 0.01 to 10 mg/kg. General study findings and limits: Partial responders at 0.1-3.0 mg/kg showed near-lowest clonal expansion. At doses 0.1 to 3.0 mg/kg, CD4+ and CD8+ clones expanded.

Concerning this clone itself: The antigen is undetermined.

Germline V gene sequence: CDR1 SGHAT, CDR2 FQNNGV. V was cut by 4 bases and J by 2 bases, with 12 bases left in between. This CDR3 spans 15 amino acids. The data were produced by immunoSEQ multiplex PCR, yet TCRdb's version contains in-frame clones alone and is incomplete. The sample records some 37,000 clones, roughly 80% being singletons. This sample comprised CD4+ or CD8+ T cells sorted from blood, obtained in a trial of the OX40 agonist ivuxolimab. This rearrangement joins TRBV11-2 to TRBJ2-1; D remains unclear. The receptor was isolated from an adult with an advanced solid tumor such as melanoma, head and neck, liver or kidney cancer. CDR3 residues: CASSSPGEAYNEQFF. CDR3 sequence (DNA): TGTGCCAGCAGCTCCCCTGGAGAGGCCTACAATGAGCAGTTCTTC.